The next 15 T cell receptor beta chains were all read from a single sample in a study of control samples from healthy donors and cancer patients. Repertoires were generated with immunoSEQ multiplex PCR, while TCRdb's copy carries only in-frame clones and drops some. The sample includes over 200,000 clones, about 80% seen only once; the top ten take 13%. The specimen was PBMCs. The source is a woman aged 55-70 years with lung cancer.

This chain uses TRBV3-1 (or the pseudogene TRBV3-2) with TRBJ2-1, with 7 bases identical to TRBD2. The CDR3 length is 14 residues. Germline CDR1 and CDR2: LGHDT and YNNKEL (reference sequence). The J segment lost 4 bases and the V segment lost 8 bases, leaving 8 bases of the junction unmatched. CDR3 in amino acids: CASSGLAAYNEQFF. Here the CDR3 DNA reads TGTGCCAGCTCGGGGCTAGCGGCTTACAATGAGCAGTTCTTC.

The chain couples TRBV5-8 to TRBJ1-1; a possible D gene is TRBD1 (6 bases). Germline V CDR1 and CDR2: SGHTS, YDEGEE. Trimming took off 2 bases at V and 1 base at J, with 15 bases between the two ends. The CDR3 has 16 amino acids. In nucleotides, the CDR3 is TGTGCCAGCAGCTTATACAGGGCTTTGAGGAACACTGAAGCTTTCTTT. It specifies CASSLYRALRNTEAFF.

This chain connects TRBV5-1 to TRBJ2-3; the match to TRBD2 covers 12 bases. This CDR3 region has 18 residues. The germline V gene has CDR1 SGHRS and CDR2 YFSETQ. With 1 base clipped from V and 1 base from J, the junction kept 7 bases outside the gene matches. CDR3 DNA sequence: TGCGCCAGCAGCTTGAAGGCTAGCGGGGGGGAACGCACAGATACGCAGTATTTT. Translating gives CASSLKASGGERTDTQYF. Full variable domain (rest looked up from reference TRBV5-1 and TRBJ2-3): KAGVTQTPRYLIKTRGQQVTLSCSPISGHRSVSWYQQTPGQGLQFLFEYFSETQRNKGNFPGRFSGRQFSNSRSEMNVSTLELGDSALYLCASSLKASGGERTDTQYFGPGTRLTVL.

J is TRBJ2-6 and V is TRBV5-1, with D hard to call. There are 15 residues in the CDR3. Germline V gene sequence: CDR1 SGHRS, CDR2 YFSETQ. V lost 5 bases, J lost 1 base, and 10 bases lay in between. The CDR3 bases are TGCGCCAGCAGTTTTCGACCGTCTGGGGCCAACGTCCTGACTTTC. This gives the protein CASSFRPSGANVLTF.

V and J are TRBV5-1 and TRBJ2-2; D is undetermined. V was pared by 3 bases and J by 4 bases, with 13 bases between. The CDR3 contains 15 residues. Germline lookup yields CDR1 SGHRS and CDR2 YFSETQ. CDR3 loop: CASSSDTGPTGELFF. DNA of the CDR3: TGCGCCAGCAGCTCCGACACCGGGCCCACCGGGGAGCTGTTTTTT.

The chain is built from TRBV9 and TRBJ2-1, with 8 bases that match TRBD2. Germline trimming cut 0 bases from V and 6 bases from J; bases unmatched to any gene: 2. The CDR3 has 14 residues. The germline V gene encodes CDR1 SGDLS and CDR2 YYNGEE. The CDR3 bases are TGTGCCAGCAGCGTAGAGGGGACTAGCAATGAGCAGTTCTTC. It codes for CASSVEGTSNEQFF.

The V and J genes are TRBV5-1 and TRBJ2-3, with D perhaps TRBD2 (5 bases). The CDR3 has 14 residues. Germline lookup yields CDR1 SGHRS and CDR2 YFSETQ. V shed 4 bases and J shed 4 bases, with 13 bases lying between them. CDR3 nucleotide sequence: TGCGCCAGCAGCAGGGCCGGGGAGCCAGATACGCAGTATTTT. Protein sequence: CASSRAGEPDTQYF.

Points on this clone: This CDR3 fails to terminate in the conserved phenylalanine or tryptophan, so it likely reflects a read error. No DNA is shown, since the ends of the CDR3 on it are uncertain; the CDR3 is the one TCRdb lists. The V and J genes are TRBV15 and TRBJ1-1. Looked up from germline, CDR1 is LNHNV and CDR2 is YYDKDF (reference sequence). The CDR3 adds up to 13 amino acids, both ends counted. The CDR3 is CATSPRRDTKGSL.

The rearrangement joins TRBV20-1 to TRBJ1-4; the D is unclear. This CDR3 region has 10 residues. Germline V gene data show CDR1 as DFQATT and CDR2 as SNEGSKA (reference sequence). V was shortened by 6 bases and J by 8 bases, with 7 bases between the two germline ends. The CDR3: CSAEGEKLFF. CDR3 in DNA: TGCAGTGCCGAGGGAGAAAAACTGTTTTTT.

The rearrangement joins TRBV3-1 (or the pseudogene TRBV3-2) to TRBJ2-2; D is ambiguous. V lost 0 bases and J 7 bases, leaving 12 bases between the germline ends. Germline CDR1 LGHDT, CDR2 YNNKEL (reference sequence). The CDR3 contains 15 residues. CDR3 DNA: TGTGCCAGCAGCCAAGATCTTGGGTCGAACGGGGAGCTGTTTTTT. This codes for CASSQDLGSNGELFF.

This clone showed up just once. The CDR3 is CASEVTGVDTGELFF. The CDR3 nucleotides are TGTGCCAGCGAAGTGACAGGGGTGGACACCGGGGAGCTGTTTTTT. V is TRBV6-5 and J is TRBJ2-2; 8 bases align to TRBD1. This CDR3 has 15 amino acids. Germline CDR1 and CDR2: MNHEY and SVGAGI. With 8 bases clipped from V and 3 bases from J, the junction kept 8 bases outside the gene matches.

The rearrangement joins TRBV28 to TRBJ1-5; D gene ambiguous. This CDR3 has 18 residues. Germline V lookup: CDR1 MDHEN, CDR2 SYDVKM. V dropped 8 bases and J dropped 2 bases, with 25 bases sitting between them. CDR3 sequence (DNA): TGTGCCAGCTCCCCTCCGTCCCTTGGGAGTGGAGGCAATCAGCCCCAGCATTTT. This gives the protein CASSPPSLGSGGNQPQHF.

V usage is TRBV5-4 and J usage is TRBJ2-3; D remains ambiguous. The V and J ends lost 6 bases and 5 bases respectively, with 10 bases between them. The CDR3 spans 12 residues. Germline assignment: CDR1 SGHNT and CDR2 YYREEE (reference sequence). Written as DNA, the CDR3 is TGTGCCAGCACCAAAGATAGAGATACGCAGTATTTT. The encoded protein is CASTKDRDTQYF.

There are a few counts of this clone. This chain connects TRBV7-9 to TRBJ1-2, with TRBD1 identical over 8 bases. The junction had 8 bases not matched to a gene; V was cut back by 3 bases and J by 5 bases. Germline V lookup: CDR1 SEHNR, CDR2 FQNEAQ (reference sequence). The CDR3 consists of 15 residues. CDR3 nucleotide sequence: TGTGCCAGCAGCTTTCTTTTGACAGGGGCATATGGCTACACCTTC. Protein: CASSFLLTGAYGYTF.

The V and J genes are TRBV29-1 and TRBJ1-1, with a tentative D call TRBD1 (5 bases). This CDR3 has 13 amino acids. CDR1 is SQVTM and CDR2 is ANQGSEA in the germline V gene. V was shortened by 7 bases and J by 4 bases, with 16 bases between the two germline ends. The CDR3 region is CSAPFSGGTEAFF. For the CDR3, the DNA is TGCAGCGCGCCTTTTTCGGGGGGCACTGAAGCTTTCTTT.